This T cell receptor (beta chain) was observed in a study of human T cells and chemical hapten exposure. At the level of the study: Each week of the approximately 25-week study, patients had diphenylcyclopropenone applied to the scalp. Study findings and constraints: High-frequency TCRs, those above 1 in 1000, stayed the same after DPC sensitization.

Only a few counts were recorded for this clonotype. Its antigen is currently unknown. MiXCR was run by TCRdb on the RACE reads, yielding one entry per CDR3 protein. The table includes about 73,000 distinct CDR3 sequences, around 8.8% detected once. The length of the CDR3 is 16 residues. Germline lookup yields CDR1 LNHNV and CDR2 YYDKDF (reference sequence). Trimming pared 0 bases from V and 7 bases from J, leaving 15 bases between. Described time point: patch test 2, 6 weeks after DPC sensitization. Noted treatment: therapeutic diphenylcyclopropenone sensitization with weekly scalp DPC. Non-pregnant alopecia patients aged 18 to 70, suitable for DPC therapy. Sequencing started from total RNA isolated from unfractionated whole blood.

The receptor's source is a woman between 50 and 59 years old with alopecia areata. Some clones in this sample may be carry-over from other donors' samples. The chain uses TRBV15 and TRBJ1-4; tentatively, D is TRBD1 (5 bases). This specimen consisted of whole blood, obtained in connection with sensitization to the hapten diphenylcyclopropenone (DPC). The CDR3 sequence is CATSRDMGGGSEKLFF. DNA of the CDR3: TGTGCCACCAGCAGAGATATGGGGGGAGGAAGTGAAAAACTGTTTTTT. Supplemented by reference TRBV15 and TRBJ1-4, the full variable domain reads DAMVIQNPRYQVTQFGKPVTLSCSQTLNHNVMYWYQQKSSQAPKLLFHYYDKDFNNEADTPDNFQSRRPNTSFCFLDIRSPGLGDTAMYLCATSRDMGGGSEKLFFGSGTQLSVL.